This T cell receptor (beta chain) was observed in a study of glioma-infiltrating T cells (dated by TCRdb to about 2016). For context, the study as a whole: The study sequenced TCR alpha- and beta-chain repertoires from glioma tissue, from non-neoplastic brain tissue and from matched peripheral blood mononuclear cells. To gauge divergence between tissue and blood T-cell populations, every tissue-infiltrating repertoire was compared against the peripheral blood repertoire from the same patient. The paired cohort was made up of three low-grade glioma patients, seven to nine primary glioblastoma patients and three non-glioma patients who contributed non-neoplastic brain tissue. The investigation overall reported the following: In non-neoplastic patients, VJ-independent divergence between tissue and blood fell below expectation, whereas in all gliomas, and especially in low-grade gliomas, the divergence rose above expectation. Group comparisons were based on small numbers of patients: three non-neoplastic, three low-grade glioma and eight glioblastoma patients. Very few CDR3 sequences were found to be shared between tissue and blood, and this scarcity was attributed to high CDR3 diversity and limited sampling.

The CDR3 covers 14 residues, taking in both the cysteine and the phenylalanine. The only DNA kept is the CDR3, 42 bases in frame from the first base. Taken from the germline V gene, the CDR1 and CDR2 loops are SGHTA and FQGTGA. A word on this clonotype: Its antigen target is currently unknown. A much larger clone is a single base away; this may be a read error.

The iRepertoire nested amplicon-rescue multiplex PCR (arm-PCR) platform was used to amplify TCR alpha and beta CDR3 regions from RNA. One-step reverse transcription and amplification used about 95-400 ng of tissue mRNA or PBMC total RNA as input. Following bead purification, Illumina adapters were added by a secondary multiplex PCR, and libraries between 200 and 400 bp were gel-purified. The libraries contained internal 6-nucleotide barcodes that were used for demultiplexing. Sequencing of libraries was performed on an Illumina MiSeq with 2x220 or 2x250 nucleotide paired-end reads. Processing in the source paper ran as follows. Paired reads were merged with FLASH 1.2.11 and aligned to the GRCh37 human genome with BWA-MEM before extracting TRA and TRB reads. For V and J assignment, an IMGT-derived reference of cassette sequences and CDR3 motifs that included pseudogenes was used. Reads were translated in three frames, and productive CDR3s were defined by a C…FGXG motif without stop codons. A clonotype was defined as a unique combination of a V-J cassette pair and a CDR3 amino acid sequence. Reads were filtered by Hamming distance, with the threshold set by the sequence error rate of each sample in mapped regions. TCRdb reanalyzed the raw reads on its own, using fastp at Q25 for trimming and MiXCR for clone calling, and kept in-frame beta chains. All rows with the same CDR3 protein become a single entry with the most common DNA and genes. None of the V and J calls come from the authors' own analysis; TCRdb made them. The sample yields roughly 200,000 distinct CDR3 sequences; 32% were counted once. The ten top clones hold 20% to 25% of the sample.

The chain joins TRBV7-3 to TRBJ2-5; a weak D assignment points to TRBD2 (6 bases agree). Sequencing was done on a sample of glioma tissue, nonneoplastic brain tissue, or PBMCs (not recorded which). The clonotype originates from a human donor with low-grade glioma or glioblastoma, undergoing nonglioma brain surgery, or in good health (not recorded which). The sequenced DNA: TGTGCCAGCAGCTTAACGGGGACTGAAGATACCCAGTACTTC. It translates to CASSLTGTEDTQYF.